The T cell receptor (beta chain) under discussion was sequenced for a study of PD-1 blockade in classical Hodgkin lymphoma. Time point noted: cycle 4 day 1 (C4D1), after six to seven weeks of nivolumab. Patients all relapsed after autologous stem cell transplantation, and there was variation in brentuximab vedotin exposure. By magnetic negative selection, CD8+ T cells were isolated from the thawed PBMCs. Trimming took off 1 base at V and 12 bases at J, with 13 bases between the two ends. CDR1 and CDR2 from the germline V gene are SGHTA and FQGNSA. The CDR3 has 12 amino acids. Repertoires were generated with immunoSEQ multiplex PCR, while TCRdb's copy carries only in-frame clones and drops some. The table lists about 21,000 clones, approximately 80% of them singletons.

The sample consisted of CD8+ T cells from blood, taken before the fourth cycle of nivolumab. The TCR sequence derives from a human donor with classical Hodgkin lymphoma. The chain has TRBV7-2 and TRBJ2-7; D may match TRBD1 or TRBD2 (5 bases each). Written as DNA, the CDR3 is TGTGCCAGCAGCTTAGGGGACGGCTCATGGTACTTC. It encodes CASSLGDGSWYF. Drawing the rest from reference TRBV7-2 and TRBJ2-7, the complete variable domain is GAGVSQSPSNKVTEKGKDVELRCDPISGHTALYWYRQSLGQGLEFLIYFQGNSAPDKSGLPSDRFSAERTGGSVSTLTIQRTQQEDSAVYLCASSLGDGSWYFGPGTRLTVT.